The 20 T cell receptor beta chains below come from one sample, sequenced in a study of radiation and T cells in renal cell carcinoma. Time point denoted: blood 4 weeks post-SBRT, at nephrectomy. As to treatment: 15 Gy SBRT to primary tumor, nephrectomy 4 weeks later. TCRdb's table, derived via immunoSEQ multiplex PCR, lists solely in-frame clones and lacks some. Altogether over 120,000 clones are present, around 88% being singletons, with the ten largest covering roughly 17%. Source: blood, taken from a patient whose treatment included radiotherapy and nephrectomy. The source of these receptors is a woman between 45 and 65 years old with renal cell carcinoma.

V gene TRBV5-4 combines with J gene TRBJ2-3; D uncertain. Germline V lookup: CDR1 SGHNT, CDR2 YYREEE (reference sequence). The V end was cut by 0 bases, the J end by 1 base, with 9 bases between. There are 15 residues in the CDR3. CDR3 loop: CASSLEVGRTDTQYF. The CDR3, as DNA: TGTGCCAGCAGCTTGGAAGTCGGGCGCACAGATACGCAGTATTTT.

This clone was observed once. The chain joins TRBV5-1 to TRBJ1-1; D unresolved. CDR1 SGHRS and CDR2 YFSETQ come from the germline V gene. Trimming stripped 1 base from V and 1 base from J, with 8 bases between. This CDR3 has 14 amino acids. CDR3 nucleotide sequence: TGCGCCAGCAGCTTGTCGACCAGGAACACTGAAGCTTTCTTT. This translates into CASSLSTRNTEAFF. Combining the CDR3 with reference TRBV5-1 and TRBJ1-1 gives the whole variable domain KAGVTQTPRYLIKTRGQQVTLSCSPISGHRSVSWYQQTPGQGLQFLFEYFSETQRNKGNFPGRFSGRQFSNSRSEMNVSTLELGDSALYLCASSLSTRNTEAFFGQGTRLTVV.

The genes are TRBV2 and TRBJ2-5, with unresolved D. Germline CDR1 SNHLY, CDR2 FYNNEI. V lost 8 bases to trimming and J lost 1 base, with 11 bases between them. The CDR3 consists of 13 residues. The chain's CDR3 is CASVLELQETQYF. For the CDR3, the DNA is TGTGCCAGCGTGTTGGAACTCCAAGAGACCCAGTACTTC.

This clone was seen just once. V usage is TRBV9 and J usage is TRBJ2-1; 9 nucleotides match TRBD2. Germline CDR1 SGDLS, CDR2 YYNGEE. J lost 6 bases, V lost 6 bases, and 7 bases had no gene match. The CDR3 runs to 14 residues. The CDR3 sequence is CASMPWREGNEQFF. The CDR3 DNA is TGTGCCAGCATGCCCTGGCGGGAGGGCAATGAGCAGTTCTTC.

This clone has just a few counts. The chain recombines TRBV6-5 with TRBJ1-5, with D unresolved. V lost 8 bases, J lost 2 bases, and 16 bases lay in between. CDR3 length equals 15 residues. Per the germline V gene, CDR1 is MNHEY and CDR2 is SVGAGI. The CDR3 DNA is TGTGCCAGCCGGAGATCCTATCGGGGCAATCAGCCCCAGCATTTT. It specifies CASRRSYRGNQPQHF.

The genes are TRBV4-3 and TRBJ1-1, with D unresolved. The CDR3 is 15 amino acids. Trimming took off 1 base at V and 5 bases at J, with 14 bases between the two ends. CDR1 and CDR2 from the germline V gene are LGHNA and YSLEER. This CDR3 reads CASSQVQITVTEAFF. The CDR3 coding sequence is TGCGCCAGCAGCCAAGTGCAAATAACGGTTACTGAAGCTTTCTTT.

This sequence joins TRBV4-2 and TRBJ2-7; the D gene is possibly TRBD2 (5 bases). Germline CDR1 is LGHNA and CDR2 is YNFKEQ. The CDR3 has 15 amino acids. V was trimmed by 0 bases and J by 2 bases, leaving 11 bases between them. Here the CDR3 reads CASSQDRGTPYEQYF. The CDR3 bases are TGTGCCAGCAGCCAAGATCGGGGAACCCCCTACGAGCAGTACTTC.

J is TRBJ2-5 and V is TRBV6-1; D is unclear. CDR1 MNHNS and CDR2 SASEGT come from the germline V gene. CDR3 length: 11 amino acids. The ends were cut back, 2 bases at V and 4 bases at J, with 2 bases in the middle. CDR3 in DNA: TGTGCCAGCAGTGAAATAGAGACCCAGTACTTC. Translating gives CASSEIETQYF.

The chain is built from TRBV7-9 and TRBJ2-7, with 7 bases identical to TRBD1. Germline-derived CDR1 and CDR2 are SEHNR and FQNEAQ (reference sequence). The CDR3 loop spans 13 amino acids. The J segment lost 3 bases and the V segment lost 6 bases, leaving 5 bases of the junction unmatched. The CDR3 reads CASSSGQSYEQYF. The CDR3 nucleotides read TGTGCCAGCAGTTCGGGACAGAGCTACGAGCAGTACTTC.

This rearrangement joins TRBV5-1 to TRBJ1-1; unclear D gene. This CDR3 spans 13 amino acids. The V end was cut by 3 bases, the J end by 0 bases, with 6 bases between. Germline CDR1 reads SGHRS; CDR2 reads YFSETQ. The CDR3 spells CASSWSLNTEAFF. The CDR3 nucleotides are TGCGCCAGCAGCTGGAGTTTGAACACTGAAGCTTTCTTT.

The chain couples TRBV28 to TRBJ2-2, with D uncertain. The CDR3 totals 14 residues. CDR1 MDHEN and CDR2 SYDVKM come from the germline V gene. Trimming removed 8 bases from V and 4 bases from J, with 14 bases in between. The DNA for the CDR3 is TGTGCCAGCCGAAGCCAGCGACTCACCGGGGAGCTGTTTTTT. Translation: CASRSQRLTGELFF. Drawing the rest from reference TRBV28 and TRBJ2-2, the complete variable domain is DVKVTQSSRYLVKRTGEKVFLECVQDMDHENMFWYRQDPGLGLRLIYFSYDVKMKEKGDIPEGYSVSREKKERFSLILESASTNQTSMYLCASRSQRLTGELFFGEGSRLTVL.

V is TRBV19 and J is TRBJ2-7; TRBD2 is a possible D gene (5 bases). The CDR3 has 14 amino acids. Deletions cut 3 bases from V and 0 bases from J, with 9 bases between. CDR1 is LNHDA and CDR2 is SQIVND in the germline V gene (reference sequence). CDR3 DNA: TGTGCCAGTAGTATCAGTCGGGACTCCTACGAGCAGTACTTC. Its translation is CASSISRDSYEQYF.

The chain employs TRBV7-2 and TRBJ2-2, with a weak D call TRBD1 (6 bases). Germline V CDR1 and CDR2: SGHTA, FQGNSA. The germline V and J ends were trimmed by 5 bases and 0 bases, with 10 bases remaining between them. CDR3 length: 15 amino acids. The chain's CDR3 is CASSPGHTNTGELFF. The CDR3 DNA is TGTGCCAGCAGCCCGGGACATACGAACACCGGGGAGCTGTTTTTT.

Comment on this clone: Since a much larger clone is just one base distant, this may be a read error. The J gene is TRBJ1-5, the V gene TRBV27; no definite D call. Germline CDR1 MNHEY, CDR2 SMNVEV (reference sequence). The CDR3 length is 12 residues. The CDR3 DNA reads as TGTGCCGGCAGTGAACGAAATCAGCCCCAGCATTTT. It yields the protein CAGSERNQPQHF.

This chain joins TRBV28 and TRBJ1-2, with D possibly TRBD1 on 5 matching bases. Trimming stripped 3 bases from V and 1 base from J, with 15 bases between. Germline V gene lookup returns CDR1 MDHEN and CDR2 SYDVKM. CDR3 length: 16 residues. The CDR3 nucleotides are TGTGCCAGCAGTTTCAATCAGGGATCCTTTAACTATGGCTACACCTTC. The encoded protein is CASSFNQGSFNYGYTF.

The chain couples TRBV4-3 to TRBJ1-2; D may be TRBD1 (5 bases). The V end lost 1 base, the J end lost 4 bases, and 13 bases lay between the germline ends. The CDR3 spans 15 residues. Per germline, CDR1 LGHNA and CDR2 YSLEER. CDR3 coding DNA: TGCGCCAGCAGCCAAGGTGGGTCCGGGGGCTATGGCTACACCTTC. The encoded protein is CASSQGGSGGYGYTF.

CDR3 loop: CASSPPTGTGELFF. CDR3 DNA sequence: TGTGCCAGCAGCCCGCCCACGGGCACCGGGGAGCTGTTTTTT. The genes are TRBV7-6 and TRBJ2-2; D gene ambiguous. The CDR3 totals 14 residues. CDR1 SGHVS and CDR2 FNYEAQ come from the germline V gene. Between the trimmed V and J ends, which lost 5 bases and 4 bases, there was a span of 11 bases.

The genes are TRBV28 and TRBJ2-5; TRBD2 matches 7 bases. There are 11 residues in the CDR3. The trim removed 7 bases at V and 7 bases at J, leaving 3 bases unmatched. Germline V gene data show CDR1 as MDHEN and CDR2 as SYDVKM. The CDR3 loop is CASNGEGTQYF. In nucleotides, the CDR3 is TGTGCCAGCAACGGGGAGGGGACCCAGTACTTC.

This clone was observed a single time. The gene calls are TRBV7-2 and TRBJ2-3, with 7 bases that match TRBD2. The CDR3 length is 16 residues. The germline CDR1 and CDR2 sequences are SGHTA and FQGNSA. V was pared by 7 bases and J by 2 bases, with 12 bases of the junction left unmatched. The CDR3: CASTPRRREPTDTQYF. The CDR3 DNA reads as TGTGCCAGCACCCCCAGGAGGCGGGAGCCCACAGATACGCAGTATTTT.

The chain has TRBV7-6 and TRBJ2-7, with TRBD1 identical over 9 bases. Unmatched junction bases numbered 4, after V lost 1 base and J lost 3 bases. Germline V gene sequence: CDR1 SGHVS, CDR2 FNYEAQ. This CDR3 is 15 amino acids long. The CDR3 nucleotides are TGTGCCAGCAGCTTAGGGTTGGGACAGGGCTACGAGCAGTACTTC. It translates to CASSLGLGQGYEQYF.